These T cell receptor beta chains were read from a single sample in a study of blood T cell repertoires in COVID-19. Profiled with immunoSEQ multiplex PCR; TCRdb holds only in-frame clones, not every one. The sample contains approximately 230,000 clones, 80% to 90% of which appear only once. The sample was peripheral blood. Source of these receptors: a man aged 25 to 40 with active or convalescent COVID-19. The CDR3 runs from the conserved cysteine through the conserved F or W. The D gene is left open where the match is weak. Rows give clone size only sometimes, using once, few, many, or a class for an expanded clone.

>-|TRBJ2-7|-|TRBV18
TGTGCCAGCTCAGGGTTCCCCGGAGGCTACGAGCAGTACTTC
CASSGFPGGYEQYF
>few|TRBJ2-1|-|TRBV2
TGTGCCAGCAGTGTGGGTAGCGTCACAGTTGGGTTCTTC
CASSVGSVTVGFF
>-|TRBJ1-1|-|TRBV5-1
TGCGCCAGCAGCCCGGGGGGGATCCCCTTGAACACTGAAGCTTTCTTT
CASSPGGIPLNTEAFF
>-|TRBJ1-3|-|TRBV7-9
TGTGCCAGCAGCTTACAGGGCTCTGGAAACACCATATATTTT
CASSLQGSGNTIYF
>few|TRBJ2-5|-|TRBV7-2
TGTGCCAGCAGCTTAACACCTCAAGAGACCCAGTACTTC
CASSLTPQETQYF
>-|TRBJ2-2|TRBD2|TRBV28
TGTGCCAGCACCGCCCTAGCGGGAGGGTTAGGGGCCGGGGAGCTGTTTTTT
CASTALAGGLGAGELFF
>-|TRBJ1-1|TRBD1|TRBV30
TGTGCCTGGGTGGGACAGAAAGGAACTGAAGCTTTCTTT
CAWVGQKGTEAFF
>-|TRBJ2-3|-|TRBV15
TGTGCCAGCAGGGGAAGCGGGATGCCCACAGATACGCAGTATTTT
CASRGSGMPTDTQYF
>-|TRBJ1-4|-|TRBV19
TGTGCCAGTAGACCCGGGTGGGCGGAGGATGAAAAACTGTTTTTT
CASRPGWAEDEKLFF
>-|TRBJ1-1|TRBD1|TRBV6-6
TGTGCCAGCACCCGACAGGGGAACACTGAAGCTTTCTTT
CASTRQGNTEAFF
>once|TRBJ1-2|-|TRBV5-1
TGCGCCAGCAGCTTGGTAGATCGGTATGGCTACACCTTC
CASSLVDRYGYTF
>-|TRBJ2-7|TRBD1|TRBV19
TGTGCCAGTAGTTTCCGGGACAGGGCGTCCTACGAGCAGTACTTC
CASSFRDRASYEQYF
>-|TRBJ1-6|TRBD1|TRBV18
TGTGCCAGCTCACGGGACAGGGATAATTCACCCCTCCACTTT
CASSRDRDNSPLHF
>-|TRBJ1-1|-|TRBV7-9
TGTGCCAGCAGCTTAGGGTTCAGGTTCACTGAAGCTTTCTTT
CASSLGFRFTEAFF
>few|TRBJ2-7|-|TRBV28
TGTGCCAGCATGGGGGGAGCGTTCTACGAGCAGTACTTC
CASMGGAFYEQYF
>-|TRBJ1-5|-|TRBV6-2/TRBV6-3
TGTGCCAGCAGTTACGTTTGGGGCTCGGGGGGTCAGCCCCAGCATTTT
CASSYVWGSGGQPQHF
>-|TRBJ1-2|-|TRBV9
TGTGCCAGCAGCGCCGCGGGAGGGTCGGTCTATGGCTACACCTTC
CASSAAGGSVYGYTF
>-|TRBJ2-1|-|TRBV5-1
TGCGCCAGCAGCTTGGGAACCTACGATGAGCAGTTCTTC
CASSLGTYDEQFF
>-|TRBJ2-1|TRBD1|TRBV28
TGTGCCAGCTGTCGAGGCGGGACAGGGGGCTGGAATGAGCAGTTCTTC
CASCRGGTGGWNEQFF
>-|TRBJ2-1|-|TRBV27
TGTGCCAGCAGCAGCGGAGGGCCCTACAATGAGCAGTTCTTC
CASSSGGPYNEQFF
>-|TRBJ2-7|TRBD1|TRBV4-3
TGCGCCAGCAGCCAGGGTGGGACAGGGGGCTTAAACGAGCAGTACTTC
CASSQGGTGGLNEQYF
>-|TRBJ2-1|-|TRBV27
TGTGCCAGCAGACGGGGGGCGGGGAATGAGCAGTTCTTC
CASRRGAGNEQFF
>-|TRBJ2-1|-|TRBV5-8
TGTGCCAGCAGCTTGGGGCAGGCGTCCTACAATGAGCAGTTCTTC
CASSLGQASYNEQFF
>-|TRBJ2-5|-|TRBV3-1/TRBV3-2
TGTGCCAGCAGCCTATTGACAGACTGGACCCAGTACTTC
CASSLLTDWTQYF
>-|TRBJ2-7|-|TRBV4-3
TGCGCCAGCAGCCACTCGACAGGCACCTACGAGCAGTACTTC
CASSHSTGTYEQYF
>-|TRBJ1-3|-|TRBV18
TGTGCCAGCTCACCCTCCACGGGTTTCTCTGGAAACACCATATATTTT
CASSPSTGFSGNTIYF
>-|TRBJ1-1|-|TRBV7-2
TGTGCCAGCAGCTACGGACAGACTACTGAAGCTTTCTTT
CASSYGQTTEAFF
>few|TRBJ1-1|TRBD1|TRBV29-1
TGCAGCGTAGCGCTGACAGGGACTGAAGCTTTCTTT
CSVALTGTEAFF
>-|TRBJ2-2|TRBD1|TRBV7-6
TGTGCCAGCAGCTCAGGACAGGACGGGACCGGGGAGCTGTTTTTT
CASSSGQDGTGELFF
>once|TRBJ1-1|-|TRBV18
TGTGCCAGCTCACCGGGCCACGGGAACACTGAAGCTTTCTTT
CASSPGHGNTEAFF
>-|TRBJ1-1|-|TRBV6-5
TGTGCCAGCAGTTACTCTCAGGGAGGGAACACTGAAGCTTTCTTT
CASSYSQGGNTEAFF
>-|TRBJ1-4|TRBD1|TRBV28
TGTGCCAGCAGTTTGTACGGACAGGGGCTCTCTAATGAAAAACTGTTTTTT
CASSLYGQGLSNEKLFF
>-|TRBJ2-1|-|TRBV5-6
TGTGCCAGTCTTACGAGTTCTTACAATGAGCAGTTCTTC
CASLTSSYNEQFF
>-|TRBJ2-1|-|TRBV4-3
TGCGCCAGCAGCCAAGATCTTCAGGGCTATGAGCAGTTCTTC
CASSQDLQGYEQFF
>-|TRBJ1-3|-|TRBV11-3
TGTGCCAGCAGCCCGTTCTTGCGGAACACCATATATTTT
CASSPFLRNTIYF
>-|TRBJ1-5|-|TRBV27
TGTGCCAGCCGGGGGGTCCTTGGCAATCAGCCCCAGCATTTT
CASRGVLGNQPQHF
>-|TRBJ1-6|TRBD1|TRBV18
TGTGCCAGCTCACCCGGACAGGGCAGCTCACCCCTCCACTTT
CASSPGQGSSPLHF
>few|TRBJ1-5|-|TRBV6-5
TGTGCCAGCAGGCTAAGGAGGGGCACCAATCAGCCCCAGCATTTT
CASRLRRGTNQPQHF
>-|TRBJ2-2|-|TRBV4-3
TGCGCCAGCAGCCAAATTCTCGAGGGAGCCGGGGAGCTGTTTTTT
CASSQILEGAGELFF
>once|TRBJ1-1|TRBD1|TRBV4-1
TGCGCCAGCAGCCACCGGACAGGGGTGGTCGGCACTGAAGCTTTCTTT
CASSHRTGVVGTEAFF
>few|TRBJ2-2|TRBD1|TRBV12-3/TRBV12-4
TGTGCCAGCCACAGGGGGAACACCGGGGAGCTGTTTTTT
CASHRGNTGELFF
>-|TRBJ1-3|TRBD1|TRBV6-6
TGTGCCAGCAGTGGGCGACAGGGTAGTGGAAACACCATATATTTT
CASSGRQGSGNTIYF
>-|TRBJ1-2|TRBD1|TRBV2
TGTGCCAGCAGGCCCGGGACAGCTTACTATGGCTACACCTTC
CASRPGTAYYGYTF
>-|TRBJ2-1|TRBD2|TRBV15
TGTGCCACCAGCGGGACTAGCGGGAACAATGAGCAGTTCTTC
CATSGTSGNNEQFF
>-|TRBJ1-1|-|TRBV6-5
TGTGCCAGCAGTTACTCCACGGGTTACCCCAAGGAAGCTTTCTTT
CASSYSTGYPKEAFF
>-|TRBJ1-1|TRBD1|TRBV4-3
TGCGCCAGCAGCCCGGGACAGGACACTGAAGCTTTCTTT
CASSPGQDTEAFF
>few|TRBJ1-3|-|TRBV11-2
TGTGCCAGCAGCACACGCAGTCAGGGGCTATTCGGAAACACCATATATTTT
CASSTRSQGLFGNTIYF
>-|TRBJ1-1|-|TRBV19
TGTGCCAGTAGTCCCGAGGGTCCTCGGGAAAAGGCTTTCTTT
CASSPEGPREKAFF
>-|TRBJ2-7|TRBD1|TRBV18
TGTGCCAGCTCACCGGGACAGGGGTCCTACGAGCAGTACTTC
CASSPGQGSYEQYF
>-|TRBJ1-5|TRBD1|TRBV18
TGTGCCAGCTCGGGACAGGGGGCAAATCAGCCCCAGCATTTT
CASSGQGANQPQHF
>-|TRBJ2-5|-|TRBV29-1
TGCAGCGTTTATATCTGGGCAGGGCAAGAGACCCAGTACTTC
CSVYIWAGQETQYF
>-|TRBJ1-1|-|TRBV19
TGTGCCAGTAGTATTACGGGGGTGGACACTGAAGCTTTCTTT
CASSITGVDTEAFF
>-|TRBJ1-5|-|TRBV16
TGTGCCAGCAGCCAATCGATCGGCGGGGTGGGCAATCAGCCCCAGCATTTT
CASSQSIGGVGNQPQHF
>medium-sized|TRBJ2-4|TRBD1|TRBV19
TGTGCCAGTAGTTGGGGGACAGGGGTCATTCAGTACTTC
CASSWGTGVIQYF
>-|TRBJ2-7|TRBD1|TRBV3-1/TRBV3-2
TGTGCCAGCCCTGGCCAGGGGGCTATAGACGAGCAGTACTTC
CASPGQGAIDEQYF
>-|TRBJ2-3|-|TRBV19
TGTGCCAGTAGTACACAGGGACGCACAGATACGCAGTATTTT
CASSTQGRTDTQYF
>-|TRBJ2-5|TRBD2|TRBV7-2
TGTGCCAGCAGCTCCCCAGCGGGGGGGCAAGAGACCCAGTACTTC
CASSSPAGGQETQYF
>-|TRBJ2-5|-|TRBV18
TGTGCCAGCTCACCGGTGCAGCTAGAGGGGACCCAGTACTTC
CASSPVQLEGTQYF
>-|TRBJ2-2|-|TRBV9
TGTGCCAGCAGCCCGGTGAACGGGGAGCTGTTTTTT
CASSPVNGELFF
>-|TRBJ1-2|-|TRBV28
TGTGCCAGCAGTTCTGCGTCCGGGGGGAACTATGGCTACACCTTC
CASSSASGGNYGYTF